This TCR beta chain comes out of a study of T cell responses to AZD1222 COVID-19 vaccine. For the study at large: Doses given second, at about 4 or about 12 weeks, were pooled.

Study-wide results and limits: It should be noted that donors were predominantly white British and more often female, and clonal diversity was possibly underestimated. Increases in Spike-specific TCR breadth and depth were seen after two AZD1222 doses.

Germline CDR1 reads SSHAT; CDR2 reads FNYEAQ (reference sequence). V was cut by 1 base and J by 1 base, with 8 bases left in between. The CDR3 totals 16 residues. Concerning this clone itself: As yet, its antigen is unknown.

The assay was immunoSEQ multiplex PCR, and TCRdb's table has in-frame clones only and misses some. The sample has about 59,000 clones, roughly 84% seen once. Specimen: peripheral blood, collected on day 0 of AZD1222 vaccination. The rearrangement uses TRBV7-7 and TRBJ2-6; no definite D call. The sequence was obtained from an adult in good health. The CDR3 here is CASSLGLSSGANVLTF. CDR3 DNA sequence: TGTGCCAGCAGCTTAGGACTCAGTTCTGGGGCCAACGTCCTGACTTTC. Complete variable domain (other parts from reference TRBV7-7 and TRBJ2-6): GAGVSQSPRYKVTKRGQDVTLRCDPISSHATLYWYQQALGQGPEFLTYFNYEAQPDKSGLPSDRFSAERPEGSISTLTIQRTEQRDSAMYRCASSLGLSSGANVLTFGAGSRLTVL.